These 17 T cell receptor beta chains were all obtained from the same sample, sequenced in a study of T cells in Graves' hyperthyroidism and ophthalmopathy. The TCR beta CDR3 regions underwent amplification using RNA transcripts as the source. An initial round of RT-PCR targeting the TCR CDR3 relied on the HTBI primer set. Each CDR3 protein is one row after TCRdb ran MiXCR on the multiplex PCR reads. The sample comprises some 400,000 distinct CDR3 sequences, less than 15% of which are singletons, and less than 25% rests with the top ten. Input material: blood. The receptors shown here come from a young man with Graves' hyperthyroidism that later progressed to Graves' ophthalmopathy.

The V and J genes are TRBV4-1 and TRBJ2-7, with 9 nucleotides matching TRBD2. The V and J ends lost 0 bases and 6 bases, in that order; junction bases with no gene match: 9. This CDR3 spans 16 amino acids. CDR1 MGHRA and CDR2 YSYEKL come from the germline V gene. CDR3 protein: CASSQERLADLGEQYF. CDR3 coding DNA: TGCGCCAGCAGCCAAGAAAGACTAGCGGACCTAGGCGAGCAGTACTTC.

The sample holds a few counts of this clonotype. This chain joins TRBV20-1 and TRBJ2-7, with D perhaps matching TRBD1 (6 bases). Trimming pared 7 bases from V and 2 bases from J, leaving 12 bases between. Looked up from germline, CDR1 is DFQATT and CDR2 is SNEGSKA (reference sequence). The CDR3 contains 12 residues. CDR3 protein: CSVGDNPYEQYF. CDR3 in DNA: TGCAGTGTAGGGGACAATCCCTACGAGCAGTACTTC.

This clonotype was recorded many times. The rearrangement uses TRBV18 and TRBJ1-5, with 7 bases identical to TRBD1. The V and J ends lost 5 bases and 9 bases, in that order; junction bases with no gene match: 13. CDR3 length: 15 residues. Per germline, CDR1 KGHSH and CDR2 LQKENI. The DNA of the CDR3 is TGTGCCAGCTCAAGGGACAGCCATGTAAGCCGGCCCCAGCATTTT. Its protein is CASSRDSHVSRPQHF.

J is TRBJ1-4 and V is TRBV5-1; no firm D call. CDR1 is SGHRS and CDR2 is YFSETQ in the germline V gene. Trimming removed 4 bases at V and 0 bases at J, with 10 bases between. The CDR3 runs to 15 residues. The CDR3 sequence: CASSKDGTTNEKLFF. In DNA, the CDR3 is TGCGCCAGCAGCAAGGACGGAACAACTAATGAAAAACTGTTTTTT.

The V and J genes are TRBV2 and TRBJ2-7; possibly TRBD2 for D (5 bases). The CDR3 has 14 amino acids. Germline loops: CDR1 SNHLY, CDR2 FYNNEI. Trimming removed 6 bases from V and 2 bases from J, with 14 bases in between. DNA of the CDR3: TGTGCCAGCAGAATTTACAGCGGCCCCTACGAGCAGTACTTC. Amino acids: CASRIYSGPYEQYF.

Remarks on this clonotype: This is likely a read error, given that the CDR3 carries no conserved phenylalanine or tryptophan at its end. V gene TRBV20-1 combines with J gene TRBJ1-4; D unresolved. Germline V gives CDR1 DFQATT, CDR2 SNEGSKA (reference sequence). Deletions cut 0 bases from V and 5 bases from J, with 13 bases between. The CDR3 length is 15 residues. The DNA for the CDR3 is TGCAGTGCTAGAGATATTCGGAAGGAGAATGAAAAACTGTTTCTT. Translating gives CSARDIRKENEKLFL.

This clonotype was counted only a few times. The rearrangement links TRBV7-8 to TRBJ1-1; D is undetermined. The CDR3 length is 14 residues. The V and J ends lost 1 base and 0 bases respectively, with 6 bases between them. Germline V gene data show CDR1 as SGHVS and CDR2 as FQNEAQ. In DNA form, the CDR3 reads TGTGCCAGCAGCTTAGTACACGTGAACACTGAAGCTTTCTTT. As protein: CASSLVHVNTEAFF. The whole variable domain, remainder taken from reference TRBV7-8 and TRBJ1-1, is GAGVSQSPRYKVAKRGQDVALRCDPISGHVSLFWYQQALGQGPEFLTYFQNEAQLDKSGLPSDRFFAERPEGSVSTLKIQRTQQEDSAVYLCASSLVHVNTEAFFGQGTRLTVV.

CDR3 coding DNA: TGTGCCAGCAGCACCCCGGCTTCCTACGAGCAGTACTTC. It specifies CASSTPASYEQYF. The J gene is TRBJ2-7, the V gene TRBV7-9; unclear D gene. This CDR3 spans 13 amino acids. Trimming removed 5 bases from V and 1 base from J, with 9 bases in between. The germline CDR1 and CDR2 sequences are SEHNR and FQNEAQ (reference sequence). Supplemented by reference TRBV7-9 and TRBJ2-7, the full variable domain reads DTGVSQNPRHKITKRGQNVTFRCDPISEHNRLYWYRQTLGQGPEFLTYFQNEAQLEKSRLLSDRFSAERPKGSFSTLEIQRTEQGDSAMYLCASSTPASYEQYFGPGTRLTVT.

This clonotype was counted at least ten times. The chain links TRBV5-1 to TRBJ2-7; D gene ambiguous. Trimming stripped 4 bases from V and 0 bases from J, with 14 bases between. The CDR3 covers 15 residues. Looked up from germline, CDR1 is SGHRS and CDR2 is YFSETQ. CDR3 in DNA: TGCGCCAGCAGCCCCCCGGACGAGATCTCCTACGAGCAGTACTTC. Amino acids: CASSPPDEISYEQYF.

This clonotype was counted ten times or more. The V and J genes are TRBV28 and TRBJ1-1, with TRBD1 matching over 8 bases. V was clipped by 6 bases and J by 3 bases; unmatched bases: 3. The CDR3 is 13 residues long. Germline CDR1 and CDR2: MDHEN and SYDVKM. The CDR3 bases are TGTGCCAGCAGGGCAGGGGGCTACACTGAAGCTTTCTTT. Its protein is CASRAGGYTEAFF.

This clonotype was picked up many times. The rearrangement links TRBV13 to TRBJ2-7; 8 positions match TRBD2. The germline V gene has CDR1 PRHDT and CDR2 FYEKMQ (reference sequence). Unmatched junction bases numbered 8, after V lost 4 bases and J lost 6 bases. CDR3 size: 14 residues. CDR3 region: CASSSLPRGVEQYF. The CDR3 region has the DNA TGTGCCAGCAGCTCCCTACCGCGGGGGGTCGAGCAGTACTTC. The variable domain in full, with the rest retrieved from reference TRBV13 and TRBJ2-7, is AAGVIQSPRHLIKEKRETATLKCYPIPRHDTVYWYQQGPGQDPQFLISFYEKMQSDKGSIPDRFSAQQFSDYHSELNMSSLELGDSALYFCASSSLPRGVEQYFGPGTRLTVT.

The V call is TRBV24-1, the J call TRBJ1-2, with 9 bases identical to TRBD1. Per germline, CDR1 KGHDR and CDR2 SFDVKD. The trim removed 3 bases at V and 7 bases at J, leaving 8 bases unmatched. CDR3 size: 15 residues. CDR3 coding DNA: TGTGCCACCAGTGATACCGGGACAGGGTTTGGTGGCTACACCTTC. Protein product: CATSDTGTGFGGYTF.

This clonotype was detected a few times. The chain is built from TRBV18 and TRBJ1-1; D gene unclear. Trimming stripped 6 bases from V and 3 bases from J, with 14 bases between. Germline CDR1 reads KGHSH; CDR2 reads LQKENI. This CDR3 is 14 amino acids long. CDR3 bases: TGTGCCAGCTCTCCGAGGACGGGTGACACTGAAGCTTTCTTT. It translates to CASSPRTGDTEAFF.

This clonotype was recorded many times. The chain combines TRBV11-2 with TRBJ2-7, with D uncertain. The V end lost 4 bases, the J end lost 7 bases, and 5 bases lay between the germline ends. The CDR3 runs to 10 residues. Germline values: CDR1 SGHAT, CDR2 FQNNGV. DNA for the CDR3: TGTGCCAGCAGCTCGCAAGAGCAGTACTTC. As protein: CASSSQEQYF.

This clonotype was observed many times. The chain combines TRBV12-3 or TRBV12-4 with TRBJ2-5; D is unresolved. Between the trimmed V and J ends, which lost 4 bases and 5 bases, there was a span of 11 bases. This CDR3 region has 13 residues. Here the CDR3 DNA reads TGTGCCAGCAGTTCCCTTCGTGGGGAGACCCAGTACTTC. Translating it yields CASSSLRGETQYF.

Comments on this clonotype: With a much larger clone just one base away, this may be a read error. The rearrangement joins TRBV5-1 to TRBJ1-1; D not resolved. Trimming stripped 0 bases from V and 6 bases from J, with 12 bases between. CDR1 is SGHRS, CDR2 YFSETQ, per germline. The CDR3 has 14 residues. The CDR3 DNA is TGCGCCAGCAGCTTGGACAGTGAATACTCTGAAGCTTTCTTT. Its protein product is CASSLDSEYSEAFF.

This clonotype was counted many times. This sequence joins TRBV15 and TRBJ1-4, with D possibly TRBD1 on 5 matching bases. V lost 1 base and J 6 bases, leaving 24 bases between the germline ends. The length of the CDR3 is 19 residues. The germline V gene has CDR1 LNHNV and CDR2 YYDKDF (reference sequence). The CDR3 is CATSRVKRAGSRWYEKLFF. In nucleotides, the CDR3 is TGTGCCACCAGCAGAGTTAAGAGGGCAGGGAGCAGATGGTATGAAAAACTGTTTTTT.